What follows is one TCR beta chain and its context. Its antigen is undetermined. Sequencing used immunoSEQ multiplex PCR; TCRdb keeps in-frame clones, though not all of them. The sample holds over 85,000 clones, around 82% seen once. These data come from a study of T cell responses to AZD1222 COVID-19 vaccine. Points from the study as a whole: Repertoires were obtained solely post-peak T cell response. The sample set comprised mostly white British donors with more females, and clonal diversity was possibly underestimated.

The receptor was derived from an adult in good health. Sample: peripheral blood, taken on day 0 of AZD1222 vaccination.

CDR3 region: CASSLTYEQYF. The CDR3 region has the DNA TGCGCCAGCAGCTTGACCTACGAGCAGTACTTC. The genes are TRBV5-1 and TRBJ2-7; D gene uncertain. Germline CDR1 SGHRS, CDR2 YFSETQ. The CDR3 spans 11 residues. Trimming cost V 1 base and J 2 bases, with 1 base left between them.